This T cell receptor beta chain was recorded in a study of regulatory T cells in long-lasting Graves disease. The study's findings and limits: Persistent disease was associated with favored TRBV28 usage and with favored use of TRBJ1-2 and TRBJ2-5. Persistent patients shared about 2,800 public clonotypes among themselves. Newly diagnosed patients shared fewer, at about a thousand.

The time point here: persistent/refractory GD, antithyroid drugs over 5 years with positive TRAb. Researchers made the TCR library from RNA that was extracted from PBMCs. The patients were enrolled through endocrinology in Xi'an, China. Looked up from germline, CDR1 is SGHRS and CDR2 is YFSETQ. The germline V and J ends were trimmed by 3 bases and 1 base, with 19 bases remaining between them. CDR3 length equals 17 residues. As to this clonotype: Its antigen is as yet unknown.

Libraries of TCR beta came from iRepertoire HTBI primers plus Arm-PCR of CDR3 regions. In the source study's methods: The samples included 60 to 65 TRBV and over eleven TRBJ segments. Via MiXCR, TCRdb re-called the multiplex PCR reads, giving one row per CDR3 protein. It is TCRdb's table, rather than the study itself, that gives the V and J calls and clone size. The table has fewer than 600,000 distinct CDR3 sequences, approximately 23% seen once. The clonotype comes from a female donor with Graves disease. The starting material was peripheral blood mononuclear cells (PBMCs), obtained when the disease was refractory, from a patient treated with antithyroid drugs. The chain has TRBV5-1 and TRBJ1-2; TRBD1 is a possible D gene (5 bases). The CDR3 DNA sequence: TGCGCCAGCAGCTGGGGGGGTCAGCCGGGGCTTAACTATGGCTACACCTTC. Translation: CASSWGGQPGLNYGYTF.